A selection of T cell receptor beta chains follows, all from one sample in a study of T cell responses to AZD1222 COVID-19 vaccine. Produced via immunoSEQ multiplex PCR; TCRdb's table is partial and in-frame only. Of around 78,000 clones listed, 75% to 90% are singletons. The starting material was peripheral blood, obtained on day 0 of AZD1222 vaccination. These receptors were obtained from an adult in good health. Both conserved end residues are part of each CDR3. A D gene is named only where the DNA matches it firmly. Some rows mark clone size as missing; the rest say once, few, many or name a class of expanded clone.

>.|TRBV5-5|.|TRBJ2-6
TGTGCCAGCAGCTTGGGGGATAATGGGGCCAACGTCCTGACTTTC
CASSLGDNGANVLTF
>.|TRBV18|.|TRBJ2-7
TGTGCCAGCTCGCGGGCGGGAATGGGTGCCTACGAGCAGTACTTC
CASSRAGMGAYEQYF
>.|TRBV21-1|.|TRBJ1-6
TGTGCCAGCAGCAAAGTCGTTAGGAACCGAAGTAATAATTCACCCCTCCACTTT
CASSKVVRNRSNNSPLHF
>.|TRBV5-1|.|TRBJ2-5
TGCGCCAGCAGTGAGCAAGAGACCCAGTACTTC
CASSEQETQYF
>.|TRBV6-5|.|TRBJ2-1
TGTGCCAGCTCTAATGTACTGGGGGATGAGCAGTTCTTC
CASSNVLGDEQFF
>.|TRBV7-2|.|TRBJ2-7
TGTGCCAGCAGCACCCTACTAGGTGGATGGGAGCAGTACTTC
CASSTLLGGWEQYF
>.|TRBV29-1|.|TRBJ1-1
TGCAGCGTTGAAGTGGTCCCTTCTCTCACTGAAGCTTTCTTT
CSVEVVPSLTEAFF
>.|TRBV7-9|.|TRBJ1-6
TGTGCCAGCAGTTCCGGATCCTATAATTCACCCCTCCACTTT
CASSSGSYNSPLHF
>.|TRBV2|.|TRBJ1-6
TGTGCCAGCAGTGAGACGAAGGGGAACGGAAATTCACCCCTCCACTTT
CASSETKGNGNSPLHF
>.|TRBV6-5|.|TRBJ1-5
TGTGCCAGCAATATCCGGGACAACCAGCATTTT
CASNIRDNQHF
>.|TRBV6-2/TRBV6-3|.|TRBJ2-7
TGTGCCAGCAGTTACGGGGGGCTTAACTACGAGCAGTACTTC
CASSYGGLNYEQYF
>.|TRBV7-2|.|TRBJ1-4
TGTGCCAGCAGCTTATCGGAGAGGACAGCAACTAATGAAAAACTGTTTTTT
CASSLSERTATNEKLFF
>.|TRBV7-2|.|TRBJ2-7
TGTGCCAGCAACCCGGGGCGGGATTCCGGCGAGCAGTACTTC
CASNPGRDSGEQYF
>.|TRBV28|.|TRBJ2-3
TGTGCCAGCAGTTCTCCCCGTCAGGGGACAGATACGCAGTATTTT
CASSSPRQGTDTQYF
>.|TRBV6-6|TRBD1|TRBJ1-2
TGTGCCAGCACCTACAGGGACAGGGACTATGGCTACACCTTC
CASTYRDRDYGYTF
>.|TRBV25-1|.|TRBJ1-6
TGTGCCAGCAGTGAAGGTACCCGCGGTTGGTCACCCCTCCACTTT
CASSEGTRGWSPLHF
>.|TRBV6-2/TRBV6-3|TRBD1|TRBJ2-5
TGTGCCAGCACCCCGAGGACAGGCCGGGAGACCCAGTACTTC
CASTPRTGRETQYF
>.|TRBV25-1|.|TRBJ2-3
TGTGCCAGCAGTGAACGGACAATTAGTCCAGATACGCAGTATTTT
CASSERTISPDTQYF
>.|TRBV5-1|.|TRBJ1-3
TGCGCCAGCAGCCTTACAGGCTTCTCTGGAAACACCATATATTTT
CASSLTGFSGNTIYF
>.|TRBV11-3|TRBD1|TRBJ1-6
TGTGCCAGCAGCGATGATCACAGGGGACGGGCACCCCTCCACTTT
CASSDDHRGRAPLHF
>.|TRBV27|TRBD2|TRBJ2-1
TGTGCCAGCAGTTTCACTAGCGGGAGAGCTCTCAGGGAGGTCTTC
CASSFTSGRALREVF
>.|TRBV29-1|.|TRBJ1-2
TGCAGCGCCCTCGAGGGGGGGGGCCATAACTATGGCTACACCTTC
CSALEGGGHNYGYTF
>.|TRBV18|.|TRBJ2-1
TGTGCCAGCTCACCAGGGAGCGGGTACAATGAGCAGTTCTTC
CASSPGSGYNEQFF
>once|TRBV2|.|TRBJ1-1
TGTGCCAGCAGACCGGATCGGAACACTGAAGCTTTCTTT
CASRPDRNTEAFF
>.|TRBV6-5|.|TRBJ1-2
TGTGCCAGCAGTCCAGGGGTGCAAAGCTATGGCTACACCTTC
CASSPGVQSYGYTF
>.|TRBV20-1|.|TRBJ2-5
TGCAGTGCTAGACAGGAGACCCAGTACTTC
CSARQETQYF
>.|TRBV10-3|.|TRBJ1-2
TGTGCCACGGACTACCGGGACGGCCGGTCCGGCTACACCTTC
CATDYRDGRSGYTF
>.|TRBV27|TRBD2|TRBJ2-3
TGTGCCTCCGCCGCCCGGGGGGGACTAGCGGGATCCTCCCGGGGAGATACGCAGTATTTT
CASAARGGLAGSSRGDTQYF
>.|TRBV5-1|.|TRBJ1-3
TGCGCCAGCAGCTTGGAAGGGGCGCTTGGAAACACCATATATTTT
CASSLEGALGNTIYF
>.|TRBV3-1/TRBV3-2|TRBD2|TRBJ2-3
TGTGCCAGCAGCCAAGGGGGCAGGGCGGGAGTAGATACGCAGTATTTT
CASSQGGRAGVDTQYF
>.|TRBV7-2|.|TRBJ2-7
TGTGCCAGCAGCCCCCCAGGGGCGATTTCCGAGCAGTACTTC
CASSPPGAISEQYF
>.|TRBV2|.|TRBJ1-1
TGTGCCAGCAGTATAAGCAACACTGAAGCTTTCTTT
CASSISNTEAFF
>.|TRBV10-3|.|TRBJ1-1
TGTGCCATCAGCGCGGGCAGGGGACAAGGTACTGAAGCTTTCTTT
CAISAGRGQGTEAFF
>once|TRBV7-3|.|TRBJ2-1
TGTGCCAGCAGCCCCAATGCGGGGAGCTCCTACAATGAGCAGTTCTTC
CASSPNAGSSYNEQFF
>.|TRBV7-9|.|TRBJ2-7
TGTGCCAGCATCCCCTATAGCGGTGGCTACGAGCAGTACTTC
CASIPYSGGYEQYF
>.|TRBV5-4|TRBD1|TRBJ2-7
TGTGCCAGCAGCTACCCGGACAGGGCCGAGCAGTACTTC
CASSYPDRAEQYF
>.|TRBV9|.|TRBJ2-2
TGTGCCAGCAGCGTAGGAGGGGACCCCGGGGAGCTGTTTTTT
CASSVGGDPGELFF
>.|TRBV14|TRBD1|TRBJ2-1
TGTGCCAGCAGCCCGAATACAGCCCCACAGGGGACGCAGTTCTTC
CASSPNTAPQGTQFF
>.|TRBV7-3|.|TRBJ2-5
TGTGCCAGCAGCTTAAACGGCCGCAAAGAGACCCAGTACTTC
CASSLNGRKETQYF
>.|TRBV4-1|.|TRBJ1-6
TGCGCCAGCAACCAAGGTCGTCCAGTTCGTACTAATTCACCCCTCCACTTT
CASNQGRPVRTNSPLHF
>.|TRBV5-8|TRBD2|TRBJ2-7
TGTGCCAGCCAGCGGGACCGCGAGCAGTACTTC
CASQRDREQYF
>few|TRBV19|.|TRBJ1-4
TGTGCCAGTAGTTCTCAATATCGGACCGTCGCAACTAATGAAAAACTGTTTTTT
CASSSQYRTVATNEKLFF
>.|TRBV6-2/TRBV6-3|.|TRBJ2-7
TGTGCCAGCAGTTATGACGGGACGAGCTCCTACGAGCAGTACTTC
CASSYDGTSSYEQYF
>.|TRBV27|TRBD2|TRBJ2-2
TGTGCCAGCAGTGGACTAGCGGGAGGTTTGAAGACCGGGGAGCTGTTTTTT
CASSGLAGGLKTGELFF
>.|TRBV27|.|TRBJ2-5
TGTGCCAGCAGTTTACTACCCCACCAAGAGACCCAGTACTTC
CASSLLPHQETQYF
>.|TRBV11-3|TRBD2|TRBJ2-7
TGTGCCAGCAGAAAACTAGCGGGAGGGAACTACGAGCAGTACTTC
CASRKLAGGNYEQYF
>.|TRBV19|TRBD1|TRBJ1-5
TGTGCCAGTAGTGGGACAGGGCGCCAGCCCCAGCATTTT
CASSGTGRQPQHF
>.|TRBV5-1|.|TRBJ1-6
TGCGCCAGCAGCGATGCCCTAGCCGCACCCCTCCACTTT
CASSDALAAPLHF